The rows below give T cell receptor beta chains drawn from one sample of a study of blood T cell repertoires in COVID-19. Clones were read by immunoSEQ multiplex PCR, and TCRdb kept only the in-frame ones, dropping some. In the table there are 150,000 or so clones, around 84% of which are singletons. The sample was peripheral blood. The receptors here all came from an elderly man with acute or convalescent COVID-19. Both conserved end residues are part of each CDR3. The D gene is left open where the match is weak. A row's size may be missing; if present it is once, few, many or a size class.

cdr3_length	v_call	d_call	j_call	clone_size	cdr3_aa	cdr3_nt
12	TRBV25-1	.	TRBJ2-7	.	CASSDPLYEQYF	TGTGCCAGCAGTGACCCCCTTTACGAGCAGTACTTC
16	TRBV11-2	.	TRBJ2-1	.	CASSLDVEANYNEQFF	TGTGCCAGCAGCTTAGACGTCGAGGCGAACTACAATGAGCAGTTCTTC
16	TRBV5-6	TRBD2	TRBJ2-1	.	CASSSLRLASGNEQFF	TGTGCCAGCAGCTCCCTCCGACTAGCCTCGGGAAATGAGCAGTTCTTC
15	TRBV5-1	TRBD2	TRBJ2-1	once	CASSLEAGAHNEQFF	TGCGCCAGCAGCTTGGAAGCGGGGGCCCACAATGAGCAGTTCTTC
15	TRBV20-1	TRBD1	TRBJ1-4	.	CSASQGQGGYEKLFF	TGCAGTGCTAGTCAGGGACAGGGGGGGTATGAAAAACTGTTTTTT
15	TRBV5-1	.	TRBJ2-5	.	CASRKDTADQETQYF	TGCGCCAGCAGGAAAGACACGGCCGACCAAGAGACCCAGTACTTC
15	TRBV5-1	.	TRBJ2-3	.	CASSLSGRDTDTQYF	TGCGCCAGCAGCCTAAGCGGACGAGACACAGATACGCAGTATTTT
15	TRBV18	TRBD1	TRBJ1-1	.	CASSPQDRPNTEAFF	TGTGCCAGCTCACCCCAGGACAGGCCGAACACTGAAGCTTTCTTT
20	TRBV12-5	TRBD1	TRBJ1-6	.	CASGLPWWDRGDDYNSPLHF	TGTGCTAGTGGTTTGCCCTGGTGGGACAGGGGGGACGACTATAATTCACCCCTCCACTTT
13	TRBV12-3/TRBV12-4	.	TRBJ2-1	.	CASSRPGVNEQFF	TGTGCCAGCAGTCGGCCAGGGGTCAATGAGCAGTTCTTC
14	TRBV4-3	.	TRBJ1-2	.	CASSQVVENYGYTF	TGCGCCAGCAGCCAAGTTGTAGAGAACTATGGCTACACCTTC
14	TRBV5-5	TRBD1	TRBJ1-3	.	CASSAGDSRNTIYF	TGTGCCAGCAGCGCCGGGGACAGCCGAAACACCATATATTTT
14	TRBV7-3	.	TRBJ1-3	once	CASSQGPSGNTIYF	TGTGCCAGCAGCCAGGGCCCCTCTGGAAACACCATATATTTT
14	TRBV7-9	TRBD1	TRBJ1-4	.	CASSLGTGVEKLFF	TGTGCCAGCAGCCTCGGGACAGGGGTTGAAAAACTGTTTTTT
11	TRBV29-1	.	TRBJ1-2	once	CSVDGLEVYTF	TGCAGCGTAGACGGACTGGAAGTCTACACCTTC
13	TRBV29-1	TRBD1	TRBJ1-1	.	CSVGRGIGSEAFF	TGCAGCGTGGGCAGGGGGATAGGCTCTGAAGCTTTCTTT
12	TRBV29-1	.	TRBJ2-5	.	CSVGLAQETQYF	TGCAGCGTTGGCCTGGCCCAAGAGACCCAGTACTTC
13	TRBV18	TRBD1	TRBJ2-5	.	CASSLGQEETQYF	TGTGCCAGCTCACTCGGACAGGAAGAGACCCAGTACTTC
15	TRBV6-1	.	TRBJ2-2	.	CASSEGTLNTGELFF	TGTGCCAGCAGTGAAGGGACATTGAACACCGGGGAGCTGTTTTTT
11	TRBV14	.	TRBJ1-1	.	CASSDSLEAFF	TGTGCCAGCTCGGACAGCCTCGAAGCTTTCTTT
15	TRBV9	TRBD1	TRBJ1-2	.	CASSVARTGTWGYTF	TGTGCCAGCAGCGTAGCCCGGACAGGAACTTGGGGCTACACCTTC
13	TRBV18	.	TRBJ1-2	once	CASSPREGYGYTF	TGTGCCAGCTCACCGAGGGAAGGATATGGCTACACCTTC
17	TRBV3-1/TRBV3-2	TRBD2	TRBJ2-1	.	CASSQDLASGGGLEQFF	TGTGCCAGCAGCCAAGATCTGGCTAGCGGGGGGGGATTGGAGCAGTTCTTC
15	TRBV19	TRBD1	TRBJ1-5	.	CASSIGDSSNQPQHF	TGTGCCAGTAGTATAGGGGACAGTAGCAATCAGCCCCAGCATTTT
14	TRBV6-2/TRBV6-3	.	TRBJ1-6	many	CASSYRRENSPLHF	TGTGCCAGCAGTTACAGAAGGGAGAATTCACCCCTCCACTTT
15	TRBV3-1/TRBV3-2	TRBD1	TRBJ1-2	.	CASSQTQGAVSGYTF	TGTGCCAGCAGCCAAACCCAGGGGGCGGTTTCTGGCTACACCTTC
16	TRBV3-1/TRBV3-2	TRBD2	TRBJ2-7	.	CASSQGAGGGSYEQYF	TGTGCCAGCAGCCAAGGGGCCGGGGGGGGATCCTACGAGCAGTACTTC
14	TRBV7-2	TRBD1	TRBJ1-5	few	CASSLRQGGQPQHF	TGTGCCAGCAGCTTACGACAGGGTGGCCAGCCCCAGCATTTT
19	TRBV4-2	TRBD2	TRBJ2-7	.	CASSLEPTSSSGGTYEQYF	TGTGCCAGCAGCCTAGAACCCACATCGTCTAGCGGGGGCACCTACGAGCAGTACTTC
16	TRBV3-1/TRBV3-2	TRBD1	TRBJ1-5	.	CASSHLDRVRNQPQHF	TGTGCCAGCAGCCACCTGGACAGGGTTAGAAATCAGCCCCAGCATTTT
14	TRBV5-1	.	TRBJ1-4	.	CASSFSEINEKLFF	TGCGCCAGCAGCTTCTCAGAAATTAATGAAAAACTGTTTTTT
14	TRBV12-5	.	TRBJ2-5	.	CASGPPGEAETQYF	TGTGCTAGTGGTCCACCTGGGGAGGCTGAGACCCAGTACTTC
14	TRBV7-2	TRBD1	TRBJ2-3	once	CASTLGQGRDTQYF	TGTGCCAGCACCTTGGGACAGGGGCGAGATACGCAGTATTTT
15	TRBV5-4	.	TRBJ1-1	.	CASSLDSARGTEAFF	TGTGCCAGCAGCTTGGATTCGGCCAGGGGCACTGAAGCTTTCTTT
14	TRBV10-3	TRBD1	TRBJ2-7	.	CAISPRTGGYEQYF	TGTGCCATCAGTCCAAGGACAGGGGGCTACGAGCAGTACTTC
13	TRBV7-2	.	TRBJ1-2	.	CASSLDPRVGYTF	TGTGCCAGCAGCTTAGACCCCAGGGTTGGCTACACCTTC
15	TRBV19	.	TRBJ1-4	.	CASTVLGGSREKLFF	TGTGCCAGTACCGTTCTTGGAGGGAGTAGGGAAAAACTGTTTTTT
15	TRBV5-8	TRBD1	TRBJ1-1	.	CASSQKGAGETEAFF	TGTGCCAGCAGCCAAAAGGGGGCAGGGGAGACTGAAGCTTTCTTT
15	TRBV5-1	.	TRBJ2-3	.	CASSLENRGTDTQYF	TGCGCCAGCAGCTTGGAGAACAGAGGCACAGATACGCAGTATTTT